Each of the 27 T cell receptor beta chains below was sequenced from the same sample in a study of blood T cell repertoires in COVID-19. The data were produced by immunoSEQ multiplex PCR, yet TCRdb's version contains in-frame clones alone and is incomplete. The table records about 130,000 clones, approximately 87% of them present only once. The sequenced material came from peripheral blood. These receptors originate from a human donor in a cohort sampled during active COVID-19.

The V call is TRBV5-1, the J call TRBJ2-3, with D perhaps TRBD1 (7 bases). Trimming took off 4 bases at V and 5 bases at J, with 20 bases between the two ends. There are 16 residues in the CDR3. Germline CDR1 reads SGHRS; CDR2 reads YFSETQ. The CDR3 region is CASSLRPGGLVDTQYF. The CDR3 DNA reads TGCGCCAGCAGCCTAAGGCCAGGGGGGCTGGTAGATACGCAGTATTTT. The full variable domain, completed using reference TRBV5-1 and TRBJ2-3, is KAGVTQTPRYLIKTRGQQVTLSCSPISGHRSVSWYQQTPGQGLQFLFEYFSETQRNKGNFPGRFSGRQFSNSRSEMNVSTLELGDSALYLCASSLRPGGLVDTQYFGPGTRLTVL.

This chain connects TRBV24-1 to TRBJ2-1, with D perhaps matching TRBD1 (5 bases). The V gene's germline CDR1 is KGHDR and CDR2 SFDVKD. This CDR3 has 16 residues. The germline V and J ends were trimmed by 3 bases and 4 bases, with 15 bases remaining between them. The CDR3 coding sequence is TGTGCCACCAGTGATCCCTACAGGAGACCTTACAATGAGCAGTTCTTC. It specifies CATSDPYRRPYNEQFF.

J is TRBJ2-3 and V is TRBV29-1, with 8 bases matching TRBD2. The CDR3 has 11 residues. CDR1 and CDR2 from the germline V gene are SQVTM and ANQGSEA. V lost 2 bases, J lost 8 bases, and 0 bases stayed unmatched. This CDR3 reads CSVERGGTQYF. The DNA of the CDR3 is TGCAGCGTTGAACGGGGGGGTACGCAGTATTTT.

In nucleotides, the CDR3 is TGTGCCAGCAGCCTACCGGGACAGACTAATTCACCCCTCCACTTT. Translation gives CASSLPGQTNSPLHF. This sequence joins TRBV11-3 and TRBJ1-6, with 7 nucleotides matching TRBD1. Germline V gene data show CDR1 as SGHNT and CDR2 as YENEEA. V lost 5 bases and J lost 6; bases outside the gene matches: 7. The CDR3 runs 15 residues.

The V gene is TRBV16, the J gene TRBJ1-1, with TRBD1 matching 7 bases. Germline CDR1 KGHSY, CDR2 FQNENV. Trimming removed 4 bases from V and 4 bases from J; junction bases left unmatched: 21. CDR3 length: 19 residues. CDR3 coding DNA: TGTGCCAGCAGCCCCATGGCGGATGGCAGGGGGAGCTTGGGCACTGAAGCTTTCTTT. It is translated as CASSPMADGRGSLGTEAFF.

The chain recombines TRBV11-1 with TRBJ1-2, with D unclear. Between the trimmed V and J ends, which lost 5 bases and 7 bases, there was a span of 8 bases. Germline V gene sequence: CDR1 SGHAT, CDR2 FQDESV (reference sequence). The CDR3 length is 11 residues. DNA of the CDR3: TGTGCCAGCAGCCATGGGAGTGGCTACACCTTC. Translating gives CASSHGSGYTF.

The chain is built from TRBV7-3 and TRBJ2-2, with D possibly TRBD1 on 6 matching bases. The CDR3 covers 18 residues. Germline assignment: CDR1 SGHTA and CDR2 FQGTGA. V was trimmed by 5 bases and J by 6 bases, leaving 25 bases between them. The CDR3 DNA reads TGTGCCAGCAGCCGCAACGTAGGGGGTCGGGCAGCCGCCGGGGAGCTGTTTTTT. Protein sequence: CASSRNVGGRAAAGELFF.

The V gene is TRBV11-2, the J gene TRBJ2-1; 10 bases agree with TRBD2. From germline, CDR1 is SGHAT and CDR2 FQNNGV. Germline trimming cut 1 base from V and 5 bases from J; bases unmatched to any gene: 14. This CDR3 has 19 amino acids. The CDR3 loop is CASSLGVGSGRPSDNEQFF. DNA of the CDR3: TGTGCCAGCAGCTTAGGGGTCGGTAGCGGGAGGCCTTCCGACAATGAGCAGTTCTTC. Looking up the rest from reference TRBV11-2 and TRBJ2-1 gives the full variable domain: EAGVAQSPRYKIIEKRQSVAFWCNPISGHATLYWYQQILGQGPKLLIQFQNNGVVDDSQLPKDRFSAERLKGVDSTLKIQPAKLEDSAVYLCASSLGVGSGRPSDNEQFFGPGTRLTVL.

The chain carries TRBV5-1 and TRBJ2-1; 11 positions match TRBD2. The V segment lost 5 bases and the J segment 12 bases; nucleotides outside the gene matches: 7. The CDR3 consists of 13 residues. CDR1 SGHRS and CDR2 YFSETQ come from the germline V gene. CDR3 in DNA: TGCGCCAGCAGTGATAATACTAGCGGGGGGCAGTTCTTC. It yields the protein CASSDNTSGGQFF. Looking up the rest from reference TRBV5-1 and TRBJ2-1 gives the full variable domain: KAGVTQTPRYLIKTRGQQVTLSCSPISGHRSVSWYQQTPGQGLQFLFEYFSETQRNKGNFPGRFSGRQFSNSRSEMNVSTLELGDSALYLCASSDNTSGGQFFGPGTRLTVL.

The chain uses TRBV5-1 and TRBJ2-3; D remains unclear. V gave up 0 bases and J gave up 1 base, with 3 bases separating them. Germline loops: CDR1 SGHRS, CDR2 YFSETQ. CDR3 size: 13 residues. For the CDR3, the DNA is TGCGCCAGCAGCTTGGTAGGCACAGATACGCAGTATTTT. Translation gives CASSLVGTDTQYF.

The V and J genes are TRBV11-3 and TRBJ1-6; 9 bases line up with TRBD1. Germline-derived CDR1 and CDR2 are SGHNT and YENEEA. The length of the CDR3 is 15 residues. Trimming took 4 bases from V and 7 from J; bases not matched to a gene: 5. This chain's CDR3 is CASSSTGQGNSPLHF. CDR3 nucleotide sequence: TGTGCCAGCAGCTCGACGGGACAGGGAAATTCACCCCTCCACTTT. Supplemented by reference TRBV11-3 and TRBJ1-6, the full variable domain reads EAGVVQSPRYKIIEKKQPVAFWCNPISGHNTLYWYLQNLGQGPELLIRYENEEAVDDSQLPKDRFSAERLKGVDSTLKIQPAELGDSAVYLCASSSTGQGNSPLHFGNGTRLTVT.

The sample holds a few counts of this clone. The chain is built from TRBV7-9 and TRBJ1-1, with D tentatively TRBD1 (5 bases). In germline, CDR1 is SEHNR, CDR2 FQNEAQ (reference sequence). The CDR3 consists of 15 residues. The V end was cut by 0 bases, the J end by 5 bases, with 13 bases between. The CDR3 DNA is TGTGCCAGCAGCTTAGCGGGGGGTGGCGGTACTGAAGCTTTCTTT. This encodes CASSLAGGGGTEAFF.

DNA for the CDR3: TGTGCCAGCAGTTTTACAAGATACAATCAGCCCCAGCATTTT. Protein sequence: CASSFTRYNQPQHF. The chain uses TRBV6-2 or TRBV6-3 and TRBJ1-5; the D is unclear. The CDR3 sequence is 14 residues long. From germline, CDR1 is MNHEY and CDR2 SVGEGT. V dropped 4 bases and J dropped 3 bases, with 10 bases sitting between them.

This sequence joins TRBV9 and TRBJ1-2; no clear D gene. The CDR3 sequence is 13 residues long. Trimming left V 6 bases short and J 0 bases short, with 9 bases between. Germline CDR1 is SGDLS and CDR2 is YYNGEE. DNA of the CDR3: TGTGCCAGCACCCCGAGGGCTAACTATGGCTACACCTTC. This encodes CASTPRANYGYTF.

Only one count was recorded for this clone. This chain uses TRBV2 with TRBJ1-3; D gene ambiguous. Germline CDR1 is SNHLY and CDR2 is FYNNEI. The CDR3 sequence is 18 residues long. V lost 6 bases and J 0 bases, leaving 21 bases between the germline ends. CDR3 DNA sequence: TGTGCCAGCAGCGACTTGTTATCAGGACTTTCCTCTGGAAACACCATATATTTT. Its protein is CASSDLLSGLSSGNTIYF.

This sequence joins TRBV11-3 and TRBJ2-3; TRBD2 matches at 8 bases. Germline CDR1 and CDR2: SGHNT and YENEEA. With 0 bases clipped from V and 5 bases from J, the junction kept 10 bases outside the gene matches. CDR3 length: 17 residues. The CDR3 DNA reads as TGTGCCAGCAGCTTAGAAGGCCGGGGGGGGGCCCAAGATACGCAGTATTTT. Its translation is CASSLEGRGGAQDTQYF.

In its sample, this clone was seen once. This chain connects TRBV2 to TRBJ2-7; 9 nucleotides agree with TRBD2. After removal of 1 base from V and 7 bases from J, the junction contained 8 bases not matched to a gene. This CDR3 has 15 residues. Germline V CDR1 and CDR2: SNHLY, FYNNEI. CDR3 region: CASSEERGASGEQYF. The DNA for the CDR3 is TGTGCCAGCAGTGAAGAGCGGGGGGCCTCTGGTGAGCAGTACTTC.

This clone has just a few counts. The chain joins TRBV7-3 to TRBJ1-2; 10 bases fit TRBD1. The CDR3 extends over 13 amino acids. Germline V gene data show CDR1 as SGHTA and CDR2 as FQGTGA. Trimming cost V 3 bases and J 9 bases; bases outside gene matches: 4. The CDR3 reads CASSLGTGARYTF. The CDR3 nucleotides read TGTGCCAGCAGCTTGGGGACAGGGGCCCGCTACACCTTC. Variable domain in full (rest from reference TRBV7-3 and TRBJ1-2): GAGVSQTPSNKVTEKGKYVELRCDPISGHTALYWYRQSLGQGPEFLIYFQGTGAADDSGLPNDRFFAVRPEGSVSTLKIQRTERGDSAVYLCASSLGTGARYTFGSGTRLTVV.

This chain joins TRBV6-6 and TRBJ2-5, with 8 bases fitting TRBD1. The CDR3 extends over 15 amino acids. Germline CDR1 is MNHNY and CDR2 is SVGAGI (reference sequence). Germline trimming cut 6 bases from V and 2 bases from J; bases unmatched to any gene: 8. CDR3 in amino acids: CASSDLNRGQETQYF. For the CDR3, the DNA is TGTGCCAGCAGCGATCTTAACAGGGGGCAAGAGACCCAGTACTTC.

CDR3 coding DNA: TGTGCCAGCTCACCAGCGGCGGAGGGGTACAATGAGCAGTTCTTC. Protein sequence: CASSPAAEGYNEQFF. The chain is built from TRBV18 and TRBJ2-1; D is possibly TRBD2 (6 bases). The V end was cut by 2 bases, the J end by 4 bases, with 12 bases between. From germline, CDR1 is KGHSH and CDR2 LQKENI. CDR3 length: 15 amino acids.

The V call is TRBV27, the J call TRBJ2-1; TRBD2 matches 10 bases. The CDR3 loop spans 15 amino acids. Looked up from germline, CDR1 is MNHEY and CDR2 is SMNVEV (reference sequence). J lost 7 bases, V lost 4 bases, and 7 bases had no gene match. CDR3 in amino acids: CASSYMSSGSNEQFF. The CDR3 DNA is TGTGCCAGCAGTTATATGTCTAGCGGGAGTAATGAGCAGTTCTTC.

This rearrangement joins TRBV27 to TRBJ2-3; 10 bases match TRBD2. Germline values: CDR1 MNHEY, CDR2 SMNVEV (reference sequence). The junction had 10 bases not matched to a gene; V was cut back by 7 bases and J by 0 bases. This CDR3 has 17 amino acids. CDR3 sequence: CASTKMATSGSTDTQYF. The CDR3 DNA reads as TGTGCCAGCACCAAAATGGCGACTAGCGGGAGCACAGATACGCAGTATTTT.

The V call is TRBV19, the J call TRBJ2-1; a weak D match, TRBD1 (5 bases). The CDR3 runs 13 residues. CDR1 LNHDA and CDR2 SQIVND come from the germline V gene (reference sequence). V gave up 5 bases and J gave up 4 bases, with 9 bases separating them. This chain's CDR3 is CASSSDRYNEQFF. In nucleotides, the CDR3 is TGTGCCAGTAGTTCCGACAGATACAATGAGCAGTTCTTC.

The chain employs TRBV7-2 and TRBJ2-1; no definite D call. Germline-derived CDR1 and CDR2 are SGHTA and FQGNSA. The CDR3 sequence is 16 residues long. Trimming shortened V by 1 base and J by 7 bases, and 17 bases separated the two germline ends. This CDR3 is CASSLGWVAAENEQFF. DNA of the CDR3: TGTGCCAGCAGCTTAGGGTGGGTGGCGGCGGAAAATGAGCAGTTCTTC.

CDR3 sequence reads: CASSLAGTGGRNEQFF. The CDR3 bases are TGTGCCAGCAGCTTAGCGGGGACAGGGGGTCGCAATGAGCAGTTCTTC. This chain uses TRBV7-8 with TRBJ2-1; TRBD1 matches at 11 bases. J gave up 6 bases and V 0 bases, and 4 bases lay outside the gene matches. The CDR3 length is 16 residues. The V gene's germline CDR1 is SGHVS and CDR2 FQNEAQ.

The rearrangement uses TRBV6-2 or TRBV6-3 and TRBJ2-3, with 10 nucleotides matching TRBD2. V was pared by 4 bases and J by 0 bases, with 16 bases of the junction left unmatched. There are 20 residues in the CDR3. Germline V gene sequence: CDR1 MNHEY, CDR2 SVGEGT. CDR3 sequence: CASSFSPTRTSGHSTDTQYF. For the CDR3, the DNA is TGTGCCAGCAGTTTTAGTCCAACCCGGACTAGCGGACATAGCACAGATACGCAGTATTTT.

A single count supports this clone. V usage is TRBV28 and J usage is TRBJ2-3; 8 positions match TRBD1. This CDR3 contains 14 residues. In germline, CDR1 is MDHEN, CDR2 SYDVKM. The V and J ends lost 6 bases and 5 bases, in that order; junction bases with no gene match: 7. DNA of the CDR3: TGTGCCAGCAGCCCGACAGGGGTGAGAGATACGCAGTATTTT. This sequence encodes CASSPTGVRDTQYF.